This TCR beta chain was sequenced for a study of T cell repertoires in cytomegalovirus infection. Turning to the study itself: Based on public TCR beta signatures, there were indications of CMV infection and of a matching HLA type.

CDR3 size: 13 residues. Germline-derived CDR1 and CDR2 are SNHLY and FYNNEI. V lost 6 bases and J lost 4, with 10 bases in between. TCRdb processed the reads anew with MiXCR; each CDR3 protein has one entry. The profile covers about 890,000 distinct CDR3 sequences, with around 30% appearing a single time and about 14% taken by the ten largest. Study observations and caveats: The cumulative frequency of public TCR beta families identified carriers of CMV plus the relevant HLA.

About this clonotype: Its antigen is unknown.

V usage is TRBV2 and J usage is TRBJ2-1; no reliable D call. The clonotype originates from a human donor in good health (CMV status not recorded). Some clones in this sample may be carry-over from other donors' samples. Specimen: cultured CD8+ T cells from PBMCs, collected from culture after CMV antigen stimulation. This CDR3 is CASRTSGYNEQFF. As DNA, the CDR3 is TGTGCCAGCAGGACCTCTGGGTACAATGAGCAGTTCTTC.